This is a list of T cell receptor beta chains from one sample in a study of OX40 agonist ivuxolimab in advanced cancers. TCRdb's table, derived via immunoSEQ multiplex PCR, lists solely in-frame clones and lacks some. The repertoire holds tens of thousands of clones, about 88% seen once, with around 0.45% in the top ten. The specimen was CD4+ or CD8+ T cells sorted from blood, collected in a trial of the OX40 agonist ivuxolimab. The receptors originated from an adult with an advanced solid tumor such as melanoma, head and neck, liver or kidney cancer. Each CDR3 is given with its conserved first and last residue.

TRBJ1-5 | 13 | TRBV7-9 | CASSPTGVEPQHF
TRBJ2-2 | 15 | TRBV7-9 | CASSFTGGWTGELFF
TRBJ1-1 | 13 | TRBV6-6 | CASSYLENTEAFF
TRBJ1-1 | 15 | TRBV7-9 | CASSPGGGERAEAFF
TRBJ1-5 | 16 | TRBV12-5 | CASGLVRDKSDQPQHF
TRBJ2-1 | 11 | TRBV2 | CASSRRNEQFF
TRBJ1-3 | 16 | TRBV2 | CASNPTGQGGGNTIYF
TRBJ1-2 | 17 | TRBV11-3 | CASSLWQGPSPNYGYTF
TRBJ2-2 | 14 | TRBV11-3 | CASSRGLYTGELFF
TRBJ1-2 | 11 | TRBV29-1 | CSVERTGSYTF
TRBJ1-6 | 12 | TRBV6-1 | CASSATYSPLHF
TRBJ2-7 | 14 | TRBV11-2 | CASSWGLALYEQYF
TRBJ2-7 | 14 | TRBV5-4 | CASSLGQNSYEQYF
TRBJ2-5 | 14 | TRBV6-6 | CASLARGGGETQYF
TRBJ2-7 | 14 | TRBV5-1 | CASSSSRDRGEQYF
TRBJ1-4 | 13 | TRBV19 | CASRRTDNEKLFF
TRBJ2-3 | 16 | TRBV6-4 | CASSVGPLGHTDTQYF